This T cell receptor beta chain was recorded in a study of blood T cell repertoires in COVID-19. Study overall: There were acute and convalescent COVID-19 samples, and they came from the United States, Italy and Spain.

Source study methods: Cell counts per sample came from amplifying reference gene primers. Generated by immunoSEQ multiplex PCR, the TCRdb table keeps only in-frame clones and is missing some. D and trimming were read from the DNA, whereas the V and J calls and clone size are those reported in that table. The data contain roughly 380,000 clones, roughly 86% of them singletons. Germline loops: CDR1 LGHDT, CDR2 YNNKEL (reference sequence). Trimming cost V 6 bases and J 4 bases; bases outside gene matches: 5. CDR3 length: 13 amino acids. Symptom resolution, clearance, or two negative PCRs marked the recovered donors of Cohort 3.

This receptor was obtained from a man in his thirties or forties who had recovered from COVID-19. The sample taken for sequencing was PBMCs or T cells enriched from blood (not recorded which). The chain is built from TRBV3-1 (or the pseudogene TRBV3-2) and TRBJ1-1; 7 bases line up with TRBD1. This chain's CDR3 is CASRVQGSTEAFF. Here the CDR3 DNA reads TGTGCCAGCAGGGTACAGGGGAGCACTGAAGCTTTCTTT.